Included here is one T cell receptor (beta chain) sequence, with context. Its target is unknown. The CDR3 runs 14 residues. The record originates from a study of CD8 T cells in ankylosing spondylitis. General study results and limits: As for the disease-linked clones, they showed a CD8+ phenotype and occurred at relatively low frequencies in peripheral blood. In synovial fluid and blood from reactive arthritis, some motif variants were previously reported. Seemingly distinctive of ankylosing spondylitis blood was a TCR beta motif formed by eight highly homologous variants.

Molecular-barcoded quantitative 5'-RACE produced these TCR beta libraries. In TCRdb, the 5' RACE reads were re-called with MiXCR into one record per CDR3 protein. The sample lists about 200,000 distinct CDR3 sequences; around 13% were seen once. The V call is TRBV12-2, the J call TRBJ2-7. TRBV12-2 is given as a pseudogene. The TCR comes from a male donor with ankylosing spondylitis or in good health (not recorded which). The specimen sequenced was blood, either unsorted or a sorted T cell fraction (not recorded which). The CDR3 here is CASRPGLDIPQQYF. As DNA, the CDR3 is TGTGCAAGTCGCCCTGGGTTAGACATTCCTCAGCAGTACTTC.